The next 12 T cell receptor gamma chains were all read from a single sample in a study of gamma-delta T cells after stem cell transplantation. TCRdb redid clone calling on the RT-PCR reads using CATT. This sample has fewer than 650 gamma-chain clones, with about 20% found just once. Sequencing was done on a sample of gamma-delta T cells. The receptors originated from a human donor. It is not recorded whose cells these are; they may come from a transplant donor.

On this clone itself: Just one base apart from a much larger clone, this may be a read error. The sample contains more than one DNA sequence encoding this CDR3. CDR3: CALWEVSGELGKKIKVF. CDR3 DNA sequence: TGTGCCTTGTGGGAGGTTTCGGGAGAGTTGGGCAAGAAAATCAAGGTATTT. This sequence joins TRGV9 and TRGJP. CDR1 GITISATS and CDR2 ISYDGTV come from the germline V gene (reference sequence). There are 17 residues in the CDR3.

A note on this clone: A far larger clone is only one base removed, so a read error is likely. This sample also contains other DNA sequences that code for the same CDR3. The rearrangement uses TRGV9 and TRGJP. CDR1 is GITISATS and CDR2 is ISYDGTV in the germline V gene (reference sequence). The CDR3 totals 17 residues. The CDR3 DNA reads as TGCGCCTTGTGGGAGGTGCAAAATGAGTTGGGCAAAAAAATCAAGGTATTT. Translation gives CALWEVQNELGKKIKVF.

This clone is termed large. This chain uses TRGV9 with TRGJP. The trim removed 0 bases at V and 9 bases at J, leaving 8 bases unmatched. Germline CDR1 reads GITISATS; CDR2 reads ISYDGTV (reference sequence). The CDR3 extends over 17 amino acids. CDR3 amino acids: CALWEVQAPLGKKIKVF. In DNA, the CDR3 is TGTGCCTTGTGGGAGGTGCAAGCTCCGTTGGGCAAAAAAATCAAGGTATTT.

Note on this clone: The sample holds other DNA sequences that translate to the same CDR3. DNA of the CDR3: TGTGCCTTGTGGGAAGTTCAAGAGTTGGGCAAAAAAATCAAGGTATTT. Residues: CALWEVQELGKKIKVF. This chain uses TRGV9 with TRGJP. This CDR3 contains 16 residues. Germline V gene sequence: CDR1 GITISATS, CDR2 ISYDGTV (reference sequence). Germline trimming cut 4 bases from V and 4 bases from J; bases unmatched to any gene: 4.

About this clone itself: A junction boundary mismatches the germline segment, possibly from a read error. The sample holds other DNA sequences that translate to the same CDR3. The V and J genes are TRGV9 and TRGJP. The length of the CDR3 is 17 residues. Germline CDR1 is GITISATS and CDR2 is ISYDGTV (reference sequence). The CDR3 DNA reads as TGTGCCTTGTGGGAGGTTTCCGGGGAGTTGGGCAAAAAAATAAAGGTATTT. It translates to CALWEVSGELGKKIKVF.

V is TRGV9 and J is TRGJP. From germline, CDR1 is GITISATS and CDR2 ISYDGTV (reference sequence). J gave up 11 bases and V 0 bases, and 7 bases lay outside the gene matches. The CDR3 spans 16 residues. The CDR3 DNA reads as TGTGCCTTGTGGGAGGTGTTAGGGGTGGGCAAAAAAATCAAGGTATTT. Its translation is CALWEVLGVGKKIKVF.

About this clone: In the same sample, other DNA sequences code for this CDR3. This chain's CDR3 is CALWEVTELGKKIKVF. As DNA, the CDR3 is TGTGCCTTGTGGGAGGTTACAGAGTTGGGCAAAAAAATCAAGGTATTT. V usage is TRGV9 and J usage is TRGJP. The V gene's germline CDR1 is GITISATS and CDR2 ISYDGTV (reference sequence). The V gene end was trimmed by 1 base and the J gene end by 6 bases; junction bases not matched to a gene: 3. This CDR3 has 16 amino acids.

This clone showed up just a few times. The V gene is TRGV9, the J gene TRGJP. Germline V lookup: CDR1 GITISATS, CDR2 ISYDGTV (reference sequence). Losses at the gene ends were 0 bases for V and 7 bases for J; bases not matched to a gene: 6. This CDR3 comprises 17 residues. CDR3 sequence: CALWEVLLELGKKIKVF. The CDR3 DNA reads TGTGCCTTGTGGGAGGTGCTATTGGAGTTGGGCAAAAAAATCAAGGTATTT.

As concerns this clone: A far larger clone lies a single base away; this is likely a read error. The V and J genes are TRGV9 and TRGJP. Germline lookup yields CDR1 GITISATS and CDR2 ISYDGTV (reference sequence). There are 16 residues in the CDR3. The J segment lost 7 bases and the V segment lost 3 bases, leaving 6 bases of the junction unmatched. The CDR3 reads CALWEPHELGKKIKVF. The CDR3 DNA sequence: TGTGCCTTGTGGGAGCCACACGAGTTGGGCAAAAAAATCAAGGTATTT.

With regard to this clone: This clone may be a read error of a much larger clone one base away. The chain uses TRGV9 and TRGJP. J was trimmed by 7 bases and V by 0 bases; bases with no gene match: 6. CDR1 is GITISATS, CDR2 ISYDGTV, per germline (reference sequence). The CDR3 length is 17 residues. CDR3 in amino acids: CALWEVQDELGKKIKVF. CDR3 sequence (DNA): TGTGCCTTGTGGGAGGTGCAAGATGAGTTGGGCAAAAAAATCAAGGTATTT.

This clone is large in the sample. Since a much larger clone is just one base distant, this may be a read error. This specimen includes other DNA sequences encoding the same CDR3. The rearrangement joins TRGV9 to TRGJP. CDR1 is GITISATS, CDR2 ISYDGTV, per germline (reference sequence). Losses at the gene ends were 1 base for V and 4 bases for J; bases not matched to a gene: 1. The CDR3 length is 16 residues. The CDR3 DNA reads TGTGCCTTGTGGGAGGTCCAAGAGTTGGGCAAAAAAATCAAGGTATTT. Translating gives CALWEVQELGKKIKVF.

The CDR3 spells CALWDDLQELGKKIKVF. The CDR3 bases are TGTGCCTTGTGGGACGATCTTCAAGAGTTGGGCAAAAAAATCAAGGTATTT. The chain combines TRGV9 with TRGJP. The J segment lost 4 bases and the V segment lost 4 bases, leaving 7 bases of the junction unmatched. CDR3 length equals 17 residues. Germline assignment: CDR1 GITISATS and CDR2 ISYDGTV (reference sequence).